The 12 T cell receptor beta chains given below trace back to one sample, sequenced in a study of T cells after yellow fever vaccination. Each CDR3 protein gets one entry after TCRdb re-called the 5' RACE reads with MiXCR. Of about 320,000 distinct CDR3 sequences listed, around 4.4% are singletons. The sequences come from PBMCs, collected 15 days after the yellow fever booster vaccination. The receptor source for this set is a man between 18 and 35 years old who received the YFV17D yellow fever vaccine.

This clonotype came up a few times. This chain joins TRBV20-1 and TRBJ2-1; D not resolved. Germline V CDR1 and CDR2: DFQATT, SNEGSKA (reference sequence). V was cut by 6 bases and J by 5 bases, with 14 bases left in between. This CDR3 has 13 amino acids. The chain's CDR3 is CSARRPQNNEQFF. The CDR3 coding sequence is TGCAGTGCCCGACGACCTCAAAACAATGAGCAGTTCTTC.

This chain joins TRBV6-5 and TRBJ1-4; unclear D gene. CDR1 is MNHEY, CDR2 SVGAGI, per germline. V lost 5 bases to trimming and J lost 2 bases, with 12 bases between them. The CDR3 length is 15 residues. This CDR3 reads CASSSTEATNEKLFF. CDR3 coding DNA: TGTGCCAGCAGTAGTACAGAGGCGACTAATGAAAAACTGTTTTTT.

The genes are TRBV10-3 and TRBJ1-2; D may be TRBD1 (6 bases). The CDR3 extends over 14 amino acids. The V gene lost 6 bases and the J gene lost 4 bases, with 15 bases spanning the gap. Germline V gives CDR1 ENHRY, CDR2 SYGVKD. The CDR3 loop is CAISLTGPSYGYTF. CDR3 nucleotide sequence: TGTGCCATCAGCTTAACAGGGCCCAGCTATGGCTACACCTTC.

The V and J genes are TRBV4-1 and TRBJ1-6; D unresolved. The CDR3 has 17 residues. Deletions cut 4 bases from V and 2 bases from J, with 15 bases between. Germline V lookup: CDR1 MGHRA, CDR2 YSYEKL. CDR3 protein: CASSPSRGRTYNSPLHF. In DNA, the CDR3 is TGCGCCAGCAGCCCGAGCCGGGGTAGGACCTATAATTCACCCCTCCACTTT.

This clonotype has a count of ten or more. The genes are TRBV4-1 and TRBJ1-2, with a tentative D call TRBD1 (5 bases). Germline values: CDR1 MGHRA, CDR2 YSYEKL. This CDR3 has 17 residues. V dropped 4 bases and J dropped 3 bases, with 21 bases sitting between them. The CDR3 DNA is TGCGCCAGCAGCCCCCAATCCGGGGTCGAAGGGGACTATGGCTACACCTTC. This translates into CASSPQSGVEGDYGYTF.

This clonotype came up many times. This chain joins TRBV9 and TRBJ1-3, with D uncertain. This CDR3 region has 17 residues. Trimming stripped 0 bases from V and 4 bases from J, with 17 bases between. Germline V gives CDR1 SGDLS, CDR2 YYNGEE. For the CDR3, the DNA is TGTGCCAGCAGCGTAGATGGAGTGACTATTGGCGGAAACACCATATATTTT. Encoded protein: CASSVDGVTIGGNTIYF.

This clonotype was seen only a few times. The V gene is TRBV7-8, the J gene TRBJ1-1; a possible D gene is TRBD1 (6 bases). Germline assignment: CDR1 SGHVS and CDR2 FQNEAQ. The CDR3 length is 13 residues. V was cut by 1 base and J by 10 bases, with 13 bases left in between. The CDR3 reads CASSLVRGAPAFF. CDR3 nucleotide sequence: TGTGCCAGCAGCTTAGTACGGGGGGCCCCAGCTTTCTTT.

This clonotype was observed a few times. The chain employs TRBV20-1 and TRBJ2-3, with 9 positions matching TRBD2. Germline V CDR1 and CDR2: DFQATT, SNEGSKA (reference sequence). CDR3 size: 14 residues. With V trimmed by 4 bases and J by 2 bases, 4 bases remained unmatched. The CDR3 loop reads CSATASGATDTQYF. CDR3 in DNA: TGCAGTGCTACGGCTAGCGGGGCCACAGATACGCAGTATTTT.

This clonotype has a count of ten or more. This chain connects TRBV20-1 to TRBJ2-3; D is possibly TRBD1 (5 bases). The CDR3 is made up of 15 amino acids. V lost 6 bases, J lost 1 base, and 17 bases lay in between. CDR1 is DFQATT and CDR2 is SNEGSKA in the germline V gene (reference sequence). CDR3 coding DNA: TGCAGTGCGCCGCCGTGGGGCCACCGCACAGATACGCAGTATTTT. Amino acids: CSAPPWGHRTDTQYF.

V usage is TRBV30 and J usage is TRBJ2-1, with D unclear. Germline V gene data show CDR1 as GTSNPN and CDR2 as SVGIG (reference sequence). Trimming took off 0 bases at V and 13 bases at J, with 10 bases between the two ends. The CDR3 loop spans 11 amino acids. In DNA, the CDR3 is TGTGCCTGGAGTGTAAGAGGTAGACAGTTCTTC. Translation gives CAWSVRGRQFF. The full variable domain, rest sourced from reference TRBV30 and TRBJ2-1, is SQTIHQWPATLVQPVGSPLSLECTVEGTSNPNLYWYRQAAGRGLQLLFYSVGIGQISSEVPQNLSASRPQDRQFILSSKKLLLSDSGFYLCAWSVRGRQFFGPGTRLTVL.

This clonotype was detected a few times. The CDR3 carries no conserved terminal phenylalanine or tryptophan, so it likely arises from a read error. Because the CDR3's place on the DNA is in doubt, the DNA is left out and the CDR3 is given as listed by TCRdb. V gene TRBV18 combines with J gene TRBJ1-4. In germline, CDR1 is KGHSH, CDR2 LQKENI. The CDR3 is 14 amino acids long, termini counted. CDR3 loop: CASSPSEGTILSAL.

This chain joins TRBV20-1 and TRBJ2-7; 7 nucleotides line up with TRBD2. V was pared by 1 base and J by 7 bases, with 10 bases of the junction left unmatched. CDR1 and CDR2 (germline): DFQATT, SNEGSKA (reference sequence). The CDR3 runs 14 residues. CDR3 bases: TGCAGTGCTAGAGCTGGGGGGGGTAGTGGAGAGCAGTACTTC. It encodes CSARAGGGSGEQYF.